This T cell receptor (beta chain) was documented in a study of cytomegalovirus exposure and HLA in healthy donors. PCR involved 60 Vbeta and 13 Jbeta primers. The protocol was immunoSEQ multiplex PCR, while the TCRdb copy is restricted to in-frame clones and leaves out a portion. The repertoire holds approximately 110,000 clones, roughly 71% seen once, with 11% in the top ten. The study's findings and limits: In an earlier analysis, productive rearrangement rates for most beta V segments clustered near 90% or 30%. A later analysis revealed that TCR association rates differed between HLA loci, peaking at DRB1 and bottoming out at HLA-C. The authors later found HLA-associated TCR beta chains more clonally expanded than equally common others. Sequencing likely produced, as an artifact, a cluster of highly shared sequence variants.

As regards this clone: The antigen is undetermined.

Sequencing input: PBMCs. This receptor was taken from a man aged 35 to 55 in good health and CMV-seropositive.

The CDR3 bases are TGTGCCAGTAGCCCCCCTGGGGGCATTGCCGGGGAGCTGTTTTTT. It codes for CASSPPGGIAGELFF. The chain joins TRBV19 to TRBJ2-2; D perhaps matches TRBD1 (6 bases). This CDR3 has 15 amino acids. V was clipped by 6 bases and J by 6 bases, with 17 bases between them. The germline V gene encodes CDR1 LNHDA and CDR2 SQIVND (reference sequence).